This note documents a single T cell receptor beta chain sequence. Its antigen is unknown. The CDR3 contains 15 residues. Germline V gives CDR1 MNHNY, CDR2 SVGAGI (reference sequence). V was pared by 4 bases and J by 1 base, with 10 bases between. Expressed TCRB transcripts were sequenced because the entire RNA isolate underwent reverse transcription. Using immunoSEQ multiplex PCR, the repertoire was profiled, and TCRdb retains in-frame clones only, with some absent. The table includes nearly 350,000 clones, roughly 8% detected once. This sample is part of a study of beta chain features in type 1 diabetes. Study-level background: No patient-donor differences in age, gender, total cells or subset yield.

Study-wide results and caveats: In every one of the four CD4+ subsets, TCRB CDR3s were moderately but significantly shorter in Type 1 diabetes patients.

The specimen was central memory CD4+ T cells from blood. The chain combines TRBV6-6 with TRBJ2-2; D not certain. The TCR sequence derives from a woman aged 18-29 years in good health. The CDR3 loop reads CASSSFIGNTGELFF. The CDR3 region has the DNA TGTGCCAGCAGTTCCTTTATCGGGAACACCGGGGAGCTGTTTTTT.